This is a list of T cell receptor beta chains from one sample in a study of T cell responses to AZD1222 COVID-19 vaccine. This table comes from immunoSEQ multiplex PCR, and its TCRdb copy is limited to in-frame clones, with some not included. The table has 200,000 or so clones, 85% to 90% seen once. Sequenced material: peripheral blood, taken on day 0 of AZD1222 vaccination. These receptors came from an adult in good health. The CDR3 runs from the conserved cysteine through the conserved F or W. D genes are given only for firm matches. Size tells how often a clone was seen (once, few, many) or the class of an expanded clone, and some rows leave it out.

v_call,d_call,j_call,clone_size,cdr3_aa,cdr3_nt
TRBV2,NA,TRBJ1-5,NA,CASRISNQPQHF,TGTGCCAGCAGGATTAGCAATCAGCCCCAGCATTTT
TRBV21-1,NA,TRBJ2-2,NA,CASRLTAPNTGELFF,TGTGCCAGCAGGTTGACAGCTCCGAACACCGGGGAGCTGTTTTTT
TRBV18,TRBD1,TRBJ1-3,NA,CASSPFPGQTGNTIYF,TGTGCCAGCTCTCCATTTCCGGGACAGACTGGAAACACCATATATTTT
TRBV19,NA,TRBJ2-7,NA,CASSSPGGRGWSYEQYF,TGTGCCAGTAGTTCCCCGGGGGGCCGTGGTTGGTCCTACGAGCAGTACTTC
TRBV7-4,TRBD1,TRBJ1-5,NA,CASSPRDRLTYSNQPQHF,TGTGCCAGCAGCCCCAGGGACAGGCTAACCTATAGCAATCAGCCCCAGCATTTT
TRBV7-2,TRBD1,TRBJ1-4,NA,CASSSGQGHEKLFF,TGTGCCAGCAGTTCCGGACAGGGGCATGAAAAACTGTTTTTT
TRBV11-3,NA,TRBJ1-1,NA,CASSLSGGTEAFF,TGTGCCAGCAGCTTATCGGGTGGGACTGAAGCTTTCTTT
TRBV19,NA,TRBJ2-1,once,CASSIVRDSPEQFF,TGTGCCAGTAGTATAGTCCGGGACTCCCCTGAGCAGTTCTTC
TRBV5-6,TRBD1,TRBJ1-5,NA,CASSLGRQGFKAQHF,TGTGCCAGCAGCTTGGGACGACAGGGTTTTAAGGCCCAGCATTTT
TRBV5-1,NA,TRBJ2-3,NA,CASSLATSPDTQYF,TGCGCCAGCAGCTTGGCCACTTCCCCAGATACGCAGTATTTT
TRBV5-1,TRBD2,TRBJ2-3,NA,CASSLIGLAGVIRTDTQYF,TGCGCCAGCAGCTTGATTGGACTAGCGGGAGTGATACGCACAGATACGCAGTATTTT
TRBV18,NA,TRBJ1-2,NA,CASSATDNSNYGYTF,TGTGCCAGCTCAGCGACAGATAACTCTAACTATGGCTACACCTTC
TRBV11-3,NA,TRBJ1-3,NA,CASSLYPPLGVTISGNTIYF,TGTGCCAGCAGCTTATATCCCCCCCTTGGGGTCACGATCTCTGGAAACACCATATATTTT
TRBV11-1,NA,TRBJ1-5,NA,CASSLESNQPQHF,TGTGCCAGCAGCTTAGAGAGCAATCAGCCCCAGCATTTT
TRBV19,TRBD1,TRBJ1-2,NA,CASSPPWGDRDYGYTF,TGTGCCAGTAGTCCTCCCTGGGGGGACAGGGACTATGGCTACACCTTC
TRBV3-1/TRBV3-2,NA,TRBJ2-2,NA,CASSQDIRQDANTGELFF,TGTGCCAGCAGCCAAGATATTCGACAGGACGCGAACACCGGGGAGCTGTTTTTT
TRBV3-1/TRBV3-2,NA,TRBJ1-3,NA,CASSPRLSFGNTIYF,TGTGCCAGCAGCCCAAGGCTCAGTTTTGGAAACACCATATATTTT
TRBV5-6,NA,TRBJ1-2,NA,CASSSPTEGLDYGYTF,TGTGCCAGCAGCTCCCCCACTGAAGGGTTAGACTATGGCTACACCTTC
TRBV24-1,NA,TRBJ1-2,NA,CATGDGNYGYTF,TGTGCCACCGGGGACGGGAACTATGGCTACACCTTC
TRBV29-1,TRBD1,TRBJ1-1,NA,CSVTTGRNTEAFF,TGCAGCGTTACGACAGGGAGAAATACTGAAGCTTTCTTT
TRBV5-1,NA,TRBJ2-7,NA,CASSITLGAYEQYF,TGCGCCAGCAGCATAACCTTAGGGGCCTACGAGCAGTACTTC
TRBV7-2,TRBD2,TRBJ2-5,NA,CASSSGLAQETQYF,TGTGCCAGCAGCTCCGGACTAGCGCAAGAGACCCAGTACTTC
TRBV5-8,TRBD1,TRBJ1-5,NA,CASSSRQGIGSNQPQHF,TGTGCCAGCAGCTCCCGACAGGGGATCGGTAGCAATCAGCCCCAGCATTTT
TRBV28,TRBD1,TRBJ2-7,NA,CASSLDRGRDEQYF,TGTGCCAGCAGTCTCGACAGGGGGCGCGACGAGCAGTACTTC
TRBV9,NA,TRBJ2-1,NA,CASSVEEGTYNEQFF,TGTGCCAGCAGCGTCGAGGAGGGAACCTACAATGAGCAGTTCTTC
TRBV5-6,NA,TRBJ1-5,NA,CASSLRGGGNQPQHF,TGTGCCAGCAGCTTGAGAGGGGGAGGCAATCAGCCCCAGCATTTT
TRBV5-1,NA,TRBJ1-6,once,CASSRGGGSSYNSPLHF,TGCGCCAGCAGCCGGGGTGGGGGGAGCTCCTATAATTCACCCCTCCACTTT
TRBV19,NA,TRBJ1-3,once,CASSTTDTSGNTIYF,TGTGCCAGTAGTACAACGGACACCTCTGGAAACACCATATATTTT
TRBV19,NA,TRBJ2-2,NA,CASSDGGNRRTGELFF,TGTGCCAGTAGTGATGGGGGCAACCGAAGGACCGGGGAGCTGTTTTTT
TRBV13,TRBD2,TRBJ2-3,NA,CASSSGGTTDTQYF,TGTGCCAGCAGCTCCGGGGGGACCACAGATACGCAGTATTTT
TRBV5-4,NA,TRBJ1-5,few,CASSLYGHSNQPQHF,TGTGCCAGCAGCTTGTATGGACATAGCAATCAGCCCCAGCATTTT
TRBV7-9,NA,TRBJ2-7,NA,CASSPQRGRLDEQYF,TGTGCCAGCAGCCCGCAACGGGGGAGGCTTGACGAGCAGTACTTC
TRBV18,TRBD1,TRBJ2-1,NA,CASSPYSGTGANNEQFF,TGTGCCAGCTCACCCTACTCCGGGACAGGGGCCAACAATGAGCAGTTCTTC
TRBV7-2,NA,TRBJ1-2,NA,CASSSYRVVGYGYTF,TGTGCCAGCAGCTCTTACAGGGTCGTAGGGTATGGCTACACCTTC
TRBV5-1,NA,TRBJ2-3,NA,CASSEQGTDTQYF,TGCGCCAGCAGCGAACAGGGCACAGATACGCAGTATTTT
TRBV5-1,TRBD1,TRBJ1-4,NA,CASSLVQGQGEGGEKLFF,TGCGCCAGCAGCTTGGTCCAGGGACAGGGGGAAGGTGGTGAAAAACTGTTTTTT
TRBV28,NA,TRBJ1-5,once,CASSPFRTNQPQHF,TGTGCCAGCAGTCCCTTTAGGACAAATCAGCCCCAGCATTTT
TRBV5-5,NA,TRBJ1-5,NA,CASSRDWPWGNQPQHF,TGTGCCAGCAGCCGAGACTGGCCCTGGGGCAATCAGCCCCAGCATTTT
TRBV4-1,NA,TRBJ2-5,many,CASSQDLTVQETQYF,TGCGCCAGCAGCCAAGATCTAACAGTCCAAGAGACCCAGTACTTC
TRBV10-3,TRBD2,TRBJ2-7,NA,CAISPSGVYEQYF,TGTGCCATCAGTCCTAGCGGGGTCTACGAGCAGTACTTC
TRBV6-5,TRBD2,TRBJ2-3,NA,CASSSGGGTQYF,TGTGCCAGCTCTAGCGGGGGAGGTACGCAGTATTTT
TRBV11-2,NA,TRBJ2-5,NA,CASSRQEAQETQYF,TGTGCCAGCAGCCGGCAGGAGGCCCAAGAGACCCAGTACTTC
TRBV12-3/TRBV12-4,NA,TRBJ2-7,NA,CASSLTGIEQYF,TGTGCCAGCAGCCTGACTGGGATCGAGCAGTACTTC
TRBV9,TRBD2,TRBJ2-5,once,CASSPVAGTRETQYF,TGTGCCAGCAGCCCCGTAGCGGGGACGCGGGAGACCCAGTACTTC
TRBV25-1,NA,TRBJ2-3,NA,CASSRSPQDTQYF,TGTGCCAGCAGTCGATCCCCGCAAGATACGCAGTATTTT
TRBV7-9,TRBD2,TRBJ2-2,once,CASSPAGRTTGELFF,TGTGCCAGCAGCCCAGCGGGACGAACCACCGGGGAGCTGTTTTTT
TRBV27,TRBD1,TRBJ2-5,NA,CASSFPNRDRDHQETQYF,TGTGCCAGCAGTTTCCCTAACCGGGACAGGGACCACCAAGAGACCCAGTACTTC
TRBV6-4,TRBD2,TRBJ2-5,NA,CASSERGGQETQYF,TGTGCCAGCAGTGAGCGGGGGGGCCAAGAGACCCAGTACTTC
TRBV28,NA,TRBJ1-2,NA,CASMSPEGYGYTF,TGTGCCAGCATGTCCCCAGAGGGTTATGGCTACACCTTC
TRBV7-2,NA,TRBJ2-7,NA,CASRRGGASSYEQYF,TGTGCCAGCAGAAGGGGCGGTGCTAGCTCCTACGAGCAGTACTTC
TRBV6-1,NA,TRBJ1-5,NA,CASSEFGDGRYSNQPQHF,TGTGCCAGCAGTGAATTTGGAGATGGCAGATATAGCAATCAGCCCCAGCATTTT
TRBV28,NA,TRBJ1-4,NA,CASSYMGKLFF,TGTGCCAGCAGTTACATGGGAAAACTGTTTTTT
TRBV6-5,NA,TRBJ2-6,NA,CASTGANVLTF,TGTGCCAGCACTGGGGCCAACGTCCTGACTTTC